This is a list of T cell receptor beta chains from one sample in a study of cytomegalovirus exposure and HLA in healthy donors. The data were produced by immunoSEQ multiplex PCR, yet TCRdb's version contains in-frame clones alone and is incomplete. The profile covers about 100,000 clones, with roughly four fifths appearing a single time and around 2.1% taken by the ten largest. Sequencing was done on a sample of PBMCs. These receptors were obtained from a man younger than 35 in good health and CMV-seronegative. The CDR3 runs from the conserved cysteine through the conserved F or W. The D gene is left open where the match is weak.

CDR3 protein	D gene	V gene	J gene
CASSGSGGQTQYF	TRBD2	TRBV9	TRBJ2-5
CASSFSPYNEQFF	NA	TRBV6-5	TRBJ2-1
CATQGRLNTGELFF	NA	TRBV10-3	TRBJ2-2
CASSRGTGDNEQFF	TRBD1	TRBV5-1	TRBJ2-1
CASSRGQQNTEAFF	NA	TRBV19	TRBJ1-1
CASSLGGGATRVNEQFF	TRBD2	TRBV5-4	TRBJ2-1
CASSLNRGGYTF	NA	TRBV28	TRBJ1-2
CASSYGQNTEQYF	NA	TRBV6-6	TRBJ2-7
CASSLLPGGELFF	NA	TRBV7-3	TRBJ2-2
CASSVPDRGPEAFF	TRBD1	TRBV5-5	TRBJ1-1
CASRPIQGRHEQYF	NA	TRBV11-2	TRBJ2-7
CSCNRGLNEQFF	TRBD1	TRBV29-1	TRBJ2-1
CAISESPTANYGYTF	NA	TRBV10-3	TRBJ1-2
CASSQDSKGANEKLFF	NA	TRBV4-3	TRBJ1-4
CAISESGSLAFF	NA	TRBV10-3	TRBJ1-1